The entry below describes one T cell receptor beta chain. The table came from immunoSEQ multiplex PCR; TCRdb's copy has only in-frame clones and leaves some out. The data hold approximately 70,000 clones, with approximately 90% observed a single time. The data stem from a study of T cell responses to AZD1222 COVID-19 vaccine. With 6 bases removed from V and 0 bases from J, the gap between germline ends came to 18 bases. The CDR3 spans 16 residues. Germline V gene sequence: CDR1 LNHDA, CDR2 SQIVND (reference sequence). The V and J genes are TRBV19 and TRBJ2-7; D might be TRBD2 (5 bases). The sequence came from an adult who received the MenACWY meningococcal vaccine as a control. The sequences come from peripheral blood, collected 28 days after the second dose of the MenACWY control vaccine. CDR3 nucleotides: TGTGCCAGTAGGTCCGCGGCTTCGGGGAGCTCCTACGAGCAGTACTTC. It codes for CASRSAASGSSYEQYF.